This T cell receptor beta chain was observed in a study of T-cell reconstitution after alpha-beta-depleted transplantation in children. After removal of 2 bases from V and 4 bases from J, the junction contained 3 bases not matched to a gene. CDR1 is MNHNS, CDR2 SASEGT, per germline. The CDR3 is made up of 14 amino acids. This clonotype turned up a few times. Its antigen is currently unknown. The authors prepared the TCRbeta library with unique molecular identifiers. TCRdb fed the PCR reads into MiXCR, producing one record per CDR3 protein. The table lists 700,000 or so distinct CDR3 sequences, 10% to 15% of them singletons. Study-level points and caveats: Fresh T-cell production supplied most of the T-cell counts and diversity seen one year after transplant.

The chain recombines TRBV6-1 with TRBJ2-5; the match to TRBD2 covers 8 bases. Sequenced material: PBMCs, taken before TCRalphabeta/CD19-depleted stem cell transplant. The receptor's source is a girl aged 2-10 years with congenital amegakaryocytic thrombocytopenia, due to receive a stem cell transplant. CDR3 in DNA: TGTGCCAGCAGTGAACCTAGCGGGCGAGAGACCCAGTACTTC. Amino acid sequence: CASSEPSGRETQYF.